The rows below give T cell receptor beta chains drawn from one sample of a study of neoadjuvant nivolumab and ipilimumab in lung cancer. Libraries were prepared by immunoSEQ multiplex PCR; TCRdb keeps only in-frame clonotypes and omits some of them. Of about 30,000 clones listed, about three quarters are singletons. The sequences come from tumor tissue, collected after neoadjuvant nivolumab, alone or with ipilimumab, at or shortly before surgery. These receptors were obtained from an adult with non-small cell lung cancer. The CDR3 runs from the conserved cysteine through the conserved F or W. A D gene is named only where the DNA matches it firmly. Clone size is shown for a subset of rows, as once, few, many or a class of expanded clone.

>-|-|TRBJ2-3|TRBV7-9
TGTGCCAGCAGCTTTTTGACGGATACGCAGTATTTT
CASSFLTDTQYF
>-|-|TRBJ1-1|TRBV11-2
TGTGCCAGCAGCTTTGCAGGAATGAACACTGAAGCTTTCTTT
CASSFAGMNTEAFF
>TRBD1|-|TRBJ1-1|TRBV25-1
TGTGCCAGTAGGACAGGGGCAGCCCGGTCTGAAGCTTTCTTT
CASRTGAARSEAFF
>TRBD1|-|TRBJ2-7|TRBV29-1
TGCAGCGTTGCGAGGACAGGGGACGAGCAGTACTTC
CSVARTGDEQYF
>TRBD1|-|TRBJ2-3|TRBV18
TGTGCCAGCTCACGCAACAGGGGACCCACAGATACGCAGTATTTT
CASSRNRGPTDTQYF
>-|-|TRBJ1-1|TRBV5-1
TGCGCCAGCAGCTTGACGAACACTGAAGCTTTCTTT
CASSLTNTEAFF
>-|-|TRBJ1-1|TRBV4-2
TGTGCCAGCAGCCCCTCCGGGACGAACACTGAAGCTTTCTTT
CASSPSGTNTEAFF
>-|-|TRBJ1-3|TRBV6-6
TGTGCCAGCAGCCACGGAAACACCATATATTTT
CASSHGNTIYF
>TRBD1|-|TRBJ1-1|TRBV6-1
TGTGCCACCAGGGGGAGTGGGGGCGTAGGAACTGAAGCTTTCTTT
CATRGSGGVGTEAFF
>-|few|TRBJ1-5|TRBV28
TGTGCCAGCAGTAACCCTGTGGGCAGCCAGAGACAGCCCCAGCATTTT
CASSNPVGSQRQPQHF
>-|-|TRBJ1-5|TRBV15
TGTGCCACCAGCTCGCGACGCAATCAGCCCCAGCATTTT
CATSSRRNQPQHF
>-|-|TRBJ2-2|TRBV7-8
TGTGCCAGCAGCTTATCAGGAACCGGGGAGCTGTTTTTT
CASSLSGTGELFF
>-|-|TRBJ1-6|TRBV7-9
TGTGCCAGCAGCCCCCGGCAGGGGAATTCACCCCTCCACTTT
CASSPRQGNSPLHF
>-|-|TRBJ2-3|TRBV7-9
TGTGCCAGCAGCCCCCGAGGAGACACAGATACGCAGTATTTT
CASSPRGDTDTQYF
>-|-|TRBJ1-2|TRBV9
TGTGCCAGCAGCGTAGGCGCAGGGCTAAATGGCTACACCTTC
CASSVGAGLNGYTF
>TRBD1|-|TRBJ1-4|TRBV27
TGTGCCAGCAGCCGACAGGGAAGAGGGCCTAGTGAAAAACTGTTTTTT
CASSRQGRGPSEKLFF
>TRBD1|-|TRBJ1-6|TRBV5-1
TGCGCCAGCAGCTTGGGAGGGACAGCTCATAATTCACCCCTCCACTTT
CASSLGGTAHNSPLHF
>-|-|TRBJ2-7|TRBV6-5
TGTGCCAGCCGTTTGATCGGGACACCATCCTACGAGCAGTACTTC
CASRLIGTPSYEQYF
>-|-|TRBJ1-2|TRBV2
TGTGCCAGCAGAGCGACTGCAAACTATGGCTACACCTTC
CASRATANYGYTF
>-|-|TRBJ1-2|TRBV6-5
TGTGCCAGCAGTTACTCCCCCGGACTAGGTGGCTACACCTTC
CASSYSPGLGGYTF
>-|-|TRBJ2-2|TRBV11-3
TGTGCCAGCAGCTTGGGGACTGGGACCGGGGAGCTGTTTTTT
CASSLGTGTGELFF
>-|-|TRBJ1-6|TRBV6-5
TGTGCCAGCGCCCCGGGGAACAATTCACCCCTCCACTTT
CASAPGNNSPLHF
>-|-|TRBJ1-2|TRBV29-1
TGCAGCGTTGAAATAAGAGATTATCACACCTTC
CSVEIRDYHTF
>-|medium-sized|TRBJ1-1|TRBV7-8
TGTGCCAGCAGCCTATTAGGGGTGAACACTGAAGCTTTCTTT
CASSLLGVNTEAFF
>-|-|TRBJ2-7|TRBV23-1
TGCGCCAGCGTGGGCTACGAGCAGTACTTC
CASVGYEQYF
>TRBD1|-|TRBJ1-4|TRBV7-8
TGTGCCAGCAGCTTCTCCGGATGGACAGGGGTCGAAAAACTGTTTTTT
CASSFSGWTGVEKLFF
>-|few|TRBJ2-7|TRBV2
TGTGCCAGCAGTGACGGGACAACCTCCTACGAGCAGTACTTC
CASSDGTTSYEQYF
>-|-|TRBJ2-5|TRBV12-5
TGTGCTAGTGGTGGACCGGCCGGCGAGACCCAGTACTTC
CASGGPAGETQYF
>-|few|TRBJ1-4|TRBV7-8
TGTGCCAGCAGCTTAGCTGGGATATTAGGTGAAAAACTGTTTTTT
CASSLAGILGEKLFF
>TRBD1|-|TRBJ2-5|TRBV6-9
TGTGCCAGCGGTTCAGGGGGCCAAGAGACCCAGTACTTC
CASGSGGQETQYF
>-|-|TRBJ1-2|TRBV4-1
TGCGCCAGCAGCCAAGATCTTCGGGGGGGAACTAACTATGGCTACACCTTC
CASSQDLRGGTNYGYTF
>-|-|TRBJ1-1|TRBV30
TGTGCCTGGAGCCCCCGCTCTGAAGCTTTCTTT
CAWSPRSEAFF
>-|once|TRBJ1-1|TRBV29-1
TGCAGCGTTGGGCCAGGATGGGGGATGAACACTGAAGCTTTCTTT
CSVGPGWGMNTEAFF
>-|few|TRBJ2-3|TRBV7-9
TGTGCCAGCAGCCCGGTGGGAGATACGCAGTATTTT
CASSPVGDTQYF
>-|-|TRBJ1-2|TRBV6-1
TGTGCCAGCGATCCAGGGGTTAACTATGGCTACACCTTC
CASDPGVNYGYTF
>TRBD1|-|TRBJ1-6|TRBV7-8
TGTGCCAGCAGCCCTCGGACAGGGACATTTCAGCCCCTCCACTTT
CASSPRTGTFQPLHF
>TRBD1|-|TRBJ2-7|TRBV2
TGTGCCATCGGACAGGGCTACGAGCAGTACTTC
CAIGQGYEQYF
>TRBD2|-|TRBJ2-3|TRBV7-8
TGTGCCAGCAGCTCCGGGACTAGCCTAGATACGCAGTATTTT
CASSSGTSLDTQYF
>-|-|TRBJ1-2|TRBV5-6
TGTGCCAGCAGTCGGGACCAGTTACGCGGCTACACCTTC
CASSRDQLRGYTF
>-|-|TRBJ1-2|TRBV19
TGTGCCAGTAATCAAGAGAACTATGGCTACACCTTC
CASNQENYGYTF
>-|-|TRBJ1-2|TRBV5-6
TGTGCCAGCAGCCCCGACAGGCACGGCTACACCTTC
CASSPDRHGYTF
>-|-|TRBJ1-2|TRBV15
TGTGCCACCAGCAGAGATAGAAGACGGAGGTCGGAGGGCTACACCTTC
CATSRDRRRRSEGYTF
>TRBD2|-|TRBJ2-1|TRBV18
TGTGCCAGCTCACTCCTAGCGGGATCCTACAATGAGCAGTTCTTC
CASSLLAGSYNEQFF
>-|-|TRBJ1-2|TRBV27
TGTGCCAGCAGATTACAGGGCTCTAACTATGGCTACACCTTC
CASRLQGSNYGYTF